These 20 T cell receptor beta chains were sequenced from one sample in a study of blood T cell repertoires in COVID-19. The protocol was immunoSEQ multiplex PCR, while the TCRdb copy is restricted to in-frame clones and leaves out a portion. The sample includes roughly 46,000 clones, 80% to 90% of them seen just once. The sample taken for sequencing was peripheral blood. These receptors all stem from a human donor with active COVID-19. The donor label of this sample is uncertain.

CDR3 sequence reads: CASSEGPGLAGYEQYF. CDR3 sequence (DNA): TGTGCCAGCAGCGAGGGACCGGGACTAGCGGGCTACGAGCAGTACTTC. The chain is built from TRBV9 and TRBJ2-7; 12 bases fit TRBD2. The V gene's germline CDR1 is SGDLS and CDR2 YYNGEE. The CDR3 contains 16 residues. V lost 3 bases and J lost 3; bases outside the gene matches: 7.

V usage is TRBV29-1 and J usage is TRBJ2-3; 14 nucleotides match TRBD2. The germline gives CDR1 SQVTM, CDR2 ANQGSEA. The length of the CDR3 is 16 residues. V shed 6 bases, J shed 2 bases, and the junction held 7 bases outside the gene matches. The CDR3 DNA is TGCAGCGTGGCGGGACTAGCGGGAGTAACCACAGATACGCAGTATTTT. Translating gives CSVAGLAGVTTDTQYF.

The genes are TRBV19 and TRBJ1-6; 9 bases are shared with TRBD1. The CDR3 loop spans 12 amino acids. The V segment lost 8 bases and the J segment 11 bases; nucleotides outside the gene matches: 4. Germline assignment: CDR1 LNHDA and CDR2 SQIVND (reference sequence). CDR3 bases: TGTGCCAGTGGGACAGGGTTAACACCCCTCCACTTT. This encodes CASGTGLTPLHF. Based on the CDR3 plus reference TRBV19 and TRBJ1-6, the full variable domain is DGGITQSPKYLFRKEGQNVTLSCEQNLNHDAMYWYRQDPGQGLRLIYYSQIVNDFQKGDIAEGYSVSREKKESFPLTVTSAQKNPTAFYLCASGTGLTPLHFGNGTRLTVT.

This chain uses TRBV10-3 with TRBJ1-2; maybe TRBD1 (6 bases). V was cut by 2 bases and J by 8 bases, with 21 bases left in between. This CDR3 has 16 amino acids. Germline CDR1 and CDR2: ENHRY and SYGVKD. This chain's CDR3 is CAISENEQGGPEGYTF. CDR3 nucleotides: TGTGCCATCAGTGAGAACGAACAGGGCGGCCCGGAAGGCTACACCTTC.

The rearrangement links TRBV7-2 to TRBJ2-3; 10 nucleotides match TRBD2. This CDR3 is 15 amino acids long. Germline V gene sequence: CDR1 SGHTA, CDR2 FQGNSA. The V segment lost 4 bases and the J segment 2 bases; nucleotides outside the gene matches: 3. CDR3 amino acids: CASSWTSGNTDTQYF. CDR3 bases: TGTGCCAGCAGCTGGACTAGCGGAAACACAGATACGCAGTATTTT.

For the CDR3, the DNA is TGTGCCAGCAGCTTAGATCTTAATAGTAGAGGGCCGGATAGCAATCAGCCCCAGCATTTT. Protein product: CASSLDLNSRGPDSNQPQHF. The chain combines TRBV11-2 with TRBJ1-5, with no clear D. CDR1 and CDR2 (germline): SGHAT, FQNNGV. The V end lost 0 bases, the J end lost 0 bases, and 21 bases lay between the germline ends. The CDR3 consists of 20 residues.

The chain recombines TRBV4-3 with TRBJ2-7, with D tentatively TRBD2 (6 bases). The CDR3 runs to 14 residues. The germline CDR1 and CDR2 sequences are LGHNA and YSLEER. V was trimmed by 0 bases and J by 6 bases, leaving 12 bases between them. CDR3 sequence: CASSQDPTRTEQYF. The CDR3 DNA reads as TGCGCCAGCAGCCAAGACCCGACTAGGACCGAGCAGTACTTC.

The rearrangement links TRBV5-1 to TRBJ2-1, with D possibly matching TRBD2 (6 bases). The CDR3 is 15 residues long. The germline V and J ends were trimmed by 0 bases and 1 base, with 8 bases remaining between them. The V gene's germline CDR1 is SGHRS and CDR2 YFSETQ. The CDR3 DNA reads TGCGCCAGCAGCTTGGAGGGGAGGTCCTACAATGAGCAGTTCTTC. Residues: CASSLEGRSYNEQFF.

This chain uses TRBV9 with TRBJ2-5; TRBD1 aligns across 7 bases. The CDR3 consists of 15 residues. V trimming: 0 bases; J trimming: 6 bases; junction bases outside the gene matches: 8. CDR1 and CDR2 from the germline V gene are SGDLS and YYNGEE. The CDR3 region has the DNA TGTGCCAGCAGCGTAGGACAGGGATTCGGTCAGACCCAGTACTTC. Amino acid sequence: CASSVGQGFGQTQYF.

This clone was detected a few times. CDR3 coding DNA: TGTGCCACCAGCAGAGACAACGATCGGGAGCAGTATTTT. Translating gives CATSRDNDREQYF. The rearrangement links TRBV15 to TRBJ2-3, with a tentative D call TRBD2 (5 bases). The length of the CDR3 is 13 residues. The ends were cut back, 0 bases at V and 11 bases at J, with 12 bases in the middle. Looked up from germline, CDR1 is LNHNV and CDR2 is YYDKDF (reference sequence).

This rearrangement joins TRBV10-3 to TRBJ2-5, with 11 bases identical to TRBD2. Gene TRBJ2-7 matches the end of the DNA better, so the J call may be wrong. The CDR3 spans 15 residues. CDR1 and CDR2 (germline): ENHRY, SYGVKD. The CDR3 here is CAISFSGGASYEQYF. The CDR3 region has the DNA TGTGCCATCAGTTTTAGCGGGGGGGCTTCCTACGAGCAGTACTTC.

The chain has TRBV15 and TRBJ2-7; D might be TRBD2 (6 bases). The CDR3 has 14 amino acids. V lost 1 base, J lost 2 bases, and 9 bases lay in between. Germline CDR1 LNHNV, CDR2 YYDKDF (reference sequence). The CDR3 sequence: CATSRGGVAYEQYF. CDR3 nucleotide sequence: TGTGCCACCAGCAGAGGGGGGGTGGCCTACGAGCAGTACTTC.

This chain links TRBV19 with TRBJ2-3, with 14 bases lining up with TRBD2. J gave up 3 bases and V 7 bases, and 6 bases lay outside the gene matches. In germline, CDR1 is LNHDA, CDR2 SQIVND (reference sequence). This CDR3 has 16 amino acids. CDR3 in amino acids: CASTRGLAGGTDTQYF. CDR3 sequence (DNA): TGTGCCAGTACCAGAGGACTAGCGGGGGGAACAGATACGCAGTATTTT.

This clone came up once. The chain joins TRBV15 to TRBJ1-1; D not resolved. Germline V gene data show CDR1 as LNHNV and CDR2 as YYDKDF (reference sequence). V shed 1 base and J shed 1 base, with 4 bases lying between them. The CDR3 consists of 13 residues. Written as DNA, the CDR3 is TGTGCCACCAGCAGAGTTAGGAACACTGAAGCTTTCTTT. Its translation: CATSRVRNTEAFF.

J is TRBJ1-6 and V is TRBV14; no definite D call. Deletions cut 1 base from V and 11 bases from J, with 12 bases between. This CDR3 comprises 14 residues. In germline, CDR1 is SGHDN, CDR2 FVKESK. The CDR3 sequence: CASSQVAGSAPLHF. CDR3 DNA: TGTGCCAGCAGCCAAGTCGCAGGATCGGCACCCCTCCACTTT.

This chain joins TRBV20-1 and TRBJ2-7; TRBD1 matches at 9 bases. CDR1 DFQATT and CDR2 SNEGSKA come from the germline V gene (reference sequence). J lost 4 bases, V lost 3 bases, and 13 bases had no gene match. The CDR3 covers 16 residues. Here the CDR3 reads CSASTLGDRAIYEQYF. The CDR3 region has the DNA TGCAGTGCTAGTACTCTGGGGGACAGGGCAATTTACGAGCAGTACTTC.

The chain links TRBV28 to TRBJ2-4; tentative D call: TRBD2 (6 bases). Trimming pared 6 bases from V and 15 bases from J, leaving 24 bases between. The CDR3 has 14 amino acids. Per the germline V gene, CDR1 is MDHEN and CDR2 is SYDVKM. The CDR3 nucleotides read TGTGCCAGCAGGGCGGCGGGGTCCTCGACCTTTGGGTACTTC. Translation: CASRAAGSSTFGYF.

The chain recombines TRBV10-3 with TRBJ2-7, with TRBD2 as a possible D gene (5 bases). The CDR3 loop spans 13 amino acids. Germline V gives CDR1 ENHRY, CDR2 SYGVKD. V dropped 3 bases and J dropped 4 bases, with 10 bases sitting between them. This CDR3 is CAISEGSGYEQYF. For the CDR3, the DNA is TGTGCCATCAGTGAAGGGTCGGGGTACGAGCAGTACTTC.

The rearrangement links TRBV5-1 to TRBJ2-5, with D possibly TRBD2 on 5 matching bases. CDR3 length: 19 amino acids. The V end lost 4 bases, the J end lost 4 bases, and 29 bases lay between the germline ends. Germline V gene sequence: CDR1 SGHRS, CDR2 YFSETQ. The CDR3 DNA is TGCGCCAGCAGCGGCCCCCGGGAAACCCAAATTACATGGATAGAGACCCAGTACTTC. Translation: CASSGPRETQITWIETQYF.

This chain uses TRBV5-1 with TRBJ2-1, with 14 bases that match TRBD2. The J segment lost 15 bases and the V segment lost 7 bases, leaving 9 bases of the junction unmatched. CDR3 length equals 13 residues. Germline CDR1 is SGHRS and CDR2 is YFSETQ. The DNA of the CDR3 is TGCGCCAGCCAAGGACTAGCGGGAGGAACGCCGTTCTTC. Translated: CASQGLAGGTPFF.